The clone carrying this T cell receptor (beta chain) was detected a few times. This sample was taken from a study of cytomegalovirus exposure and HLA in healthy donors. Primers included in the PCR were 60 Vbeta and 13 Jbeta primers. Sequenced by immunoSEQ multiplex PCR; TCRdb stores in-frame clones only, minus some. The data hold about 140,000 clones, with roughly two thirds observed a single time. Germline values: CDR1 SEHNR, CDR2 FQNEAQ (reference sequence). The V end lost 1 base, the J end lost 11 bases, and 17 bases lay between the germline ends. The CDR3 is 14 amino acids. Sequences were obtained from PBMCs. This chain joins TRBV7-9 and TRBJ1-1; D may be TRBD1 (6 bases). The TCR originated in a woman in her thirties or forties in good health and CMV-seronegative. CDR3 bases: TGTGCCAGCAGCTTAGAGGTGGTGGGGGCAGGGGCTTTCTTT. This sequence encodes CASSLEVVGAGAFF.